Listed below are T cell receptor beta chains from one sample, sequenced in a study of T cell responses to AZD1222 COVID-19 vaccine. This table comes from immunoSEQ multiplex PCR, and its TCRdb copy is limited to in-frame clones, with some not included. The sample lists some 190,000 clones; approximately 93% were seen once. This material consisted of peripheral blood, taken 28 days after the second AZD1222 dose. These receptors came from an adult who received the AZD1222 COVID-19 vaccine. CDR3s include the opening cysteine and the closing phenylalanine or tryptophan. Fields, in order: clone size, V gene, J gene, D gene, CDR3 protein, CDR3 DNA. D genes are given only for firm matches. Size is stated for part of the rows, as once, few or many counts, or as a class when the clone is expanded.

once	TRBV29-1	TRBJ1-4	NA	CSVRAGPSEKLFF	TGCAGCGTCCGAGCGGGGCCTAGTGAAAAACTGTTTTTT
NA	TRBV11-2	TRBJ2-7	NA	CASSLGLEYEQYF	TGTGCCAGCAGCTTAGGGCTAGAGTACGAGCAGTACTTC
once	TRBV4-2	TRBJ1-4	NA	CASSQDKLGNEKLFF	TGTGCCAGCAGCCAAGATAAGCTGGGGAATGAAAAACTGTTTTTT
NA	TRBV27	TRBJ2-7	NA	CASSLGGSSYEQYF	TGTGCCAGCAGTTTAGGGGGGAGCTCCTACGAGCAGTACTTC
NA	TRBV19	TRBJ1-6	NA	CASSISVGSSYNSPLHF	TGTGCCAGTAGTATATCGGTAGGGAGCTCCTATAATTCACCCCTCCACTTT
NA	TRBV18	TRBJ2-3	NA	CASSPGQTDTQYF	TGTGCCAGCTCACCTGGCCAGACAGATACGCAGTATTTT
once	TRBV12-3/TRBV12-4	TRBJ2-7	NA	CASSIGHLGEQYF	TGTGCCAGCAGCATTGGACATTTGGGCGAGCAGTACTTC
NA	TRBV6-1	TRBJ1-5	NA	CASSEAAGLKNQPQHF	TGTGCCAGCAGTGAAGCAGCAGGGTTAAAAAATCAGCCCCAGCATTTT
NA	TRBV5-6	TRBJ1-1	NA	CASSPYTRMNTEAFF	TGTGCCAGCAGCCCCTACACCCGCATGAACACTGAAGCTTTCTTT
NA	TRBV11-3	TRBJ2-3	TRBD2	CASSPRTSGVGSTQYF	TGTGCCAGCAGCCCTCGGACTAGCGGGGTGGGAAGTACGCAGTATTTT
NA	TRBV7-9	TRBJ1-2	TRBD1	CASTQDGVGTGDGYTF	TGTGCCAGCACCCAAGACGGTGTGGGGACAGGGGATGGCTACACCTTC
NA	TRBV11-2	TRBJ1-1	TRBD1	CASSLFEFRSGGRGTEAFF	TGTGCCAGCAGCTTATTCGAATTCAGGTCAGGGGGCCGTGGCACTGAAGCTTTCTTT
NA	TRBV12-3/TRBV12-4	TRBJ2-5	NA	CASSLGGQETQYF	TGTGCCAGCAGTTTGGGGGGGCAGGAGACCCAGTACTTC
NA	TRBV2	TRBJ2-2	TRBD1	CASRAGTGNTGELFF	TGTGCCAGCAGAGCCGGGACAGGGAACACCGGGGAGCTGTTTTTT
NA	TRBV29-1	TRBJ2-7	TRBD1	CSVETKRTGISYEQYF	TGCAGCGTTGAAACCAAAAGGACAGGTATATCCTACGAGCAGTACTTC